This TCR beta chain comes out of a study of T-cell reconstitution after alpha-beta-depleted transplantation in children. Findings and caveats of the study: One year after transplant, T-cell counts and diversity came mostly from newly produced T cells.

Preparation of the TCRbeta library involved a method that used unique molecular identifiers. TCRdb fed the PCR reads into MiXCR, producing one record per CDR3 protein. This sample has 600,000 or so distinct CDR3 sequences; roughly 24% occur once, and the top ten carry 12% to 15%. A word on this clonotype: Antigen specificity is unknown.

This TCR was recovered from a boy younger than two who had a stem cell transplant for acute myeloid leukemia, so the T cells may come from the graft donor. The specimen comprised PBMCs, mostly from graft donor cells, sampled 360 days after TCRalphabeta/CD19-depleted stem cell transplant.

CDR3 region: CSVARFGTGELFF. For the CDR3, the DNA is TGCAGCGTTGCAAGGTTTGGGACCGGGGAGCTGTTTTTT. V and J are TRBV29-1 and TRBJ2-2; D uncertain. Trimming took off 4 bases at V and 5 bases at J, with 11 bases between the two ends. From germline, CDR1 is SQVTM and CDR2 ANQGSEA. This CDR3 has 13 amino acids.